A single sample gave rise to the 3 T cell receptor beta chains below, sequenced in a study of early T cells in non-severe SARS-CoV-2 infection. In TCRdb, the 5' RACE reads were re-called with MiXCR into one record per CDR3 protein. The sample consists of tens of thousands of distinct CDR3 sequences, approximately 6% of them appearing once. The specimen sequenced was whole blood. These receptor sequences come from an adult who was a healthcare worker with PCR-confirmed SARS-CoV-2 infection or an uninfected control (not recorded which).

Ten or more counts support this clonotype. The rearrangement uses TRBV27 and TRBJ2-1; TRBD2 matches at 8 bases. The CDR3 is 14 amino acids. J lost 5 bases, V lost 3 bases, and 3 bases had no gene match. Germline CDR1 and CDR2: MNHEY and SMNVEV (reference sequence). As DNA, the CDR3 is TGTGCCAGCAGTTTTTACGGGAGGGACAATGAGCAGTTCTTC. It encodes CASSFYGRDNEQFF.

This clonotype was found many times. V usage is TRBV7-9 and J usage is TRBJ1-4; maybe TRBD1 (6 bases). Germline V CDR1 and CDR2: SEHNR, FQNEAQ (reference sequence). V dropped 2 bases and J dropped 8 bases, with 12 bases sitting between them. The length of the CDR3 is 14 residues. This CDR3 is CASSLTGAREKLFF. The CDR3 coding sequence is TGTGCCAGCAGCTTAACGGGGGCTCGGGAAAAACTGTTTTTT.

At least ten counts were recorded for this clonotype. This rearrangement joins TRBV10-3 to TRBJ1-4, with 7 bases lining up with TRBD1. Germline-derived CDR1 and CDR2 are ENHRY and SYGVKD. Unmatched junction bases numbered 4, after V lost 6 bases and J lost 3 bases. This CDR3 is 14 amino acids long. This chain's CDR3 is CAISSGQSNEKLFF. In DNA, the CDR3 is TGTGCCATCAGCTCGGGACAGTCTAATGAAAAACTGTTTTTT.